This note documents a single TCR beta chain sequence. Its antigen is not identified. The data stem from a study of cytomegalovirus exposure and HLA in healthy donors. CDR3 length: 15 residues. Germline CDR1 is MNHEY and CDR2 is SVGAGI. V was clipped by 2 bases and J by 4 bases; unmatched bases: 7. Here immunoSEQ multiplex PCR was the method, and the copy in TCRdb shows in-frame clones only, minus some. This table holds a few hundred thousand clones, 65% to 90% found once. Study findings and constraints: Across donors, most TCRs were seen rarely, yet some public ones were widespread.

The specimen was PBMCs. The origin of this receptor is a woman younger than 30 in good health and CMV-seronegative. The rearrangement joins TRBV6-5 to TRBJ2-7; TRBD1 aligns across 8 bases. CDR3 loop: CASSYGGTGQYEQYF. CDR3 nucleotides: TGTGCCAGCAGTTACGGGGGGACAGGTCAGTACGAGCAGTACTTC.